The 31 T cell receptor beta chains in this list originate from one sample, sequenced in a study of memory CD4+ T cells and cytomegalovirus serostatus. Data came from immunoSEQ multiplex PCR; TCRdb stores just in-frame clones and leaves some out. This sample has around 53,000 clones, with over 70% found just once. The sort gate was single viable CD3+CD4+CD8-CD45RO+ cells for memory CD4+ T cells. Input material: memory CD4+ T cells from blood. The receptors here all came from an adult in good health and CMV-seropositive.

This clone was detected only once. The chain employs TRBV7-2 and TRBJ2-5; no firm D call. The CDR3 is made up of 11 amino acids. Germline V lookup: CDR1 SGHTA, CDR2 FQGNSA. Deletions cut 5 bases from V and 12 bases from J, with 13 bases between. The CDR3, as DNA: TGTGCCAGCAGCCAGCGATACAGAAAGTACTTC. Translating gives CASSQRYRKYF.

This clone was recorded once. V usage is TRBV6-1 and J usage is TRBJ1-1; 11 nucleotides match TRBD1. The CDR3 extends over 16 amino acids. The J segment lost 4 bases and the V segment lost 4 bases, leaving 8 bases of the junction unmatched. The germline gives CDR1 MNHNS, CDR2 SASEGT. CDR3 DNA sequence: TGTGCCAGCAGTGTAGGACAGGGGGCCGGGAGCACTGAAGCTTTCTTT. Encoded protein: CASSVGQGAGSTEAFF.

The J gene is TRBJ2-5, the V gene TRBV6-5, with D hard to call. V lost 10 bases and J lost 2, with 20 bases in between. The CDR3 length is 15 residues. Germline values: CDR1 MNHEY, CDR2 SVGAGI. The CDR3 sequence: CATASSWSAQETQYF. CDR3 DNA: TGTGCCACGGCCTCCTCTTGGAGCGCACAAGAGACCCAGTACTTC.

This sequence joins TRBV20-1 and TRBJ1-1, with unresolved D. The germline V gene encodes CDR1 DFQATT and CDR2 SNEGSKA (reference sequence). V shed 5 bases and J shed 13 bases, with 17 bases lying between them. The CDR3 is made up of 11 amino acids. The CDR3 nucleotides are TGCAGTGCTCAGGCCGGGCCCGGTGGTTTCTTT. Translating it yields CSAQAGPGGFF.

The V gene is TRBV18, the J gene TRBJ2-4; no firm D call. The V gene lost 1 base and the J gene lost 0 bases, with 10 bases spanning the gap. CDR3 length equals 16 residues. Germline lookup yields CDR1 KGHSH and CDR2 LQKENI. The CDR3 sequence: CASSPQTQLAKNIQYF. CDR3 in DNA: TGTGCCAGCTCACCACAGACACAACTAGCCAAAAACATTCAGTACTTC.

This chain connects TRBV10-3 to TRBJ2-1; TRBD2 might be the D (5 bases). Germline V gene lookup returns CDR1 ENHRY and CDR2 SYGVKD. CDR3 length equals 13 residues. V lost 6 bases and J 6 bases, leaving 12 bases between the germline ends. The CDR3 reads CAISREMINEQFF. CDR3 nucleotides: TGTGCCATCAGCCGGGAAATGATCAATGAGCAGTTCTTC.

The V call is TRBV6-1, the J call TRBJ2-2; perhaps D is TRBD1 or TRBD2 (5 bases each). The CDR3 consists of 14 residues. Germline V CDR1 and CDR2: MNHNS, SASEGT. V lost 6 bases, J lost 5 bases, and 13 bases lay in between. The CDR3 region is CASRGSGTTGELFF. The DNA for the CDR3 is TGTGCCAGCAGGGGCTCGGGGACGACCGGGGAGCTGTTTTTT.

The CDR3 loop reads CASGLFASANYGYTF. The CDR3 nucleotides read TGTGCTAGTGGTTTGTTTGCCTCTGCTAACTATGGCTACACCTTC. This sequence joins TRBV12-5 and TRBJ1-2; the D is unclear. The CDR3 sequence is 15 residues long. Germline values: CDR1 LGHNT, CDR2 FRNRAP. V was pared by 2 bases and J by 0 bases, with 10 bases between.

This clone has a single count. The V and J genes are TRBV7-2 and TRBJ2-3, with a possible D match to TRBD1 (6 bases). The CDR3 contains 16 residues. Trimming stripped 5 bases from V and 5 bases from J, with 20 bases between. Germline V gene lookup returns CDR1 SGHTA and CDR2 FQGNSA. CDR3 residues: CASSQTGNQGGDTQYF. The DNA for the CDR3 is TGTGCCAGCAGCCAAACAGGGAACCAGGGTGGAGATACGCAGTATTTT.

This chain uses TRBV5-1 with TRBJ2-7, with D possibly called TRBD1 or TRBD2 (7 bases each). Germline assignment: CDR1 SGHRS and CDR2 YFSETQ. V gave up 3 bases and J gave up 0 bases, with 13 bases separating them. This CDR3 comprises 15 residues. CDR3 DNA sequence: TGCGCCAGCAGCTGGGGAGGGGGCATCTCCTACGAGCAGTACTTC. Translating it yields CASSWGGGISYEQYF.

This chain links TRBV18 with TRBJ2-7, with 7 bases aligning to TRBD2. V dropped 6 bases and J dropped 2; count of bases not matched to a gene: 7. Germline V gene lookup returns CDR1 KGHSH and CDR2 LQKENI. This CDR3 has 14 residues. The CDR3: CASSPTSQPYEQYF. The CDR3 DNA sequence: TGTGCCAGCTCCCCGACTAGCCAGCCCTACGAGCAGTACTTC.

This clone was observed a few times. This chain links TRBV2 with TRBJ1-1; D unresolved. V lost 5 bases to trimming and J lost 1 base, with 11 bases between them. This CDR3 region has 14 residues. Germline values: CDR1 SNHLY, CDR2 FYNNEI. This CDR3 reads CASSQDGRNTEAFF. As DNA, the CDR3 is TGTGCCAGCAGTCAGGACGGGCGGAACACTGAAGCTTTCTTT.

The chain recombines TRBV4-3 with TRBJ1-4, with D possibly matching TRBD1 (5 bases). Germline lookup yields CDR1 LGHNA and CDR2 YSLEER. The CDR3 contains 15 residues. The ends were cut back, 0 bases at V and 7 bases at J, with 12 bases in the middle. CDR3 coding DNA: TGCGCCAGCAGCCAAGATACGAGGGGTCGTGAAAAACTGTTTTTT. It yields the protein CASSQDTRGREKLFF.

V usage is TRBV7-2 and J usage is TRBJ2-2; 8 bases map to TRBD1. Germline assignment: CDR1 SGHTA and CDR2 FQGNSA. There are 16 residues in the CDR3. V trimming: 6 bases; J trimming: 9 bases; junction bases outside the gene matches: 15. CDR3: CASRQDRAINGRELFF. CDR3 DNA sequence: TGTGCCAGCAGACAGGACAGGGCCATTAACGGTCGGGAGCTGTTTTTT.

The chain is built from TRBV12-5 and TRBJ1-1; D remains unclear. Trimming pared 8 bases from V and 5 bases from J, leaving 12 bases between. The germline gives CDR1 LGHNT, CDR2 FRNRAP. The CDR3 consists of 12 residues. The CDR3 loop is CASFKWKTEAFF. CDR3 nucleotides: TGTGCTAGTTTTAAATGGAAGACTGAAGCTTTCTTT.

This clone occurred a few times. The chain carries TRBV5-1 and TRBJ1-1; no clear D gene. This CDR3 spans 13 amino acids. Germline V gene data show CDR1 as SGHRS and CDR2 as YFSETQ. V gave up 4 bases and J gave up 10 bases, with 17 bases separating them. This chain's CDR3 is CASSLAKDGIAFF. CDR3 coding DNA: TGCGCCAGCAGCCTGGCTAAAGACGGGATAGCTTTCTTT.

The chain employs TRBV6-5 and TRBJ2-3; 8 bases are shared with TRBD2. Germline values: CDR1 MNHEY, CDR2 SVGAGI. V shed 2 bases, J shed 4 bases, and the junction held 8 bases outside the gene matches. This CDR3 contains 16 residues. CDR3 nucleotide sequence: TGTGCCAGCAGTTACCTTCGGGGGGGCAGGGCAGATACGCAGTATTTT. Amino acid sequence: CASSYLRGGRADTQYF.

The V call is TRBV7-6, the J call TRBJ1-1, with 9 positions matching TRBD1. The J segment lost 5 bases and the V segment lost 5 bases, leaving 6 bases of the junction unmatched. Germline loops: CDR1 SGHVS, CDR2 FNYEAQ. The CDR3 totals 14 residues. DNA for the CDR3: TGTGCCAGCAGCCGTATGACAGGGGGAACTGAAGCTTTCTTT. It codes for CASSRMTGGTEAFF.

This chain connects TRBV4-3 to TRBJ2-3, with D perhaps TRBD1 or TRBD2 (5 bases each). There are 17 residues in the CDR3. The V end lost 0 bases, the J end lost 4 bases, and 17 bases lay between the germline ends. Germline values: CDR1 LGHNA, CDR2 YSLEER. CDR3 nucleotides: TGCGCCAGCAGCCAAGAAGCGAACCCCGGGGACCCAGATACGCAGTATTTT. It is translated as CASSQEANPGDPDTQYF.

The gene calls are TRBV28 and TRBJ1-5; D gene unclear. Germline CDR1 is MDHEN and CDR2 is SYDVKM. V was shortened by 6 bases and J by 4 bases, with 7 bases between the two germline ends. The CDR3 consists of 12 residues. The CDR3 here is CASSFQNQPQHF. The DNA for the CDR3 is TGTGCCAGCAGCTTCCAAAATCAGCCCCAGCATTTT.

The chain recombines TRBV11-2 with TRBJ2-2; 13 bases align to TRBD2. Trimming at V came to 2 bases and at J to 4 bases, leaving 7 bases not matched to a gene. Germline V gene lookup returns CDR1 SGHAT and CDR2 FQNNGV. The length of the CDR3 is 18 residues. CDR3 in amino acids: CASSLITSGRAGTGELFF. For the CDR3, the DNA is TGTGCCAGCAGCTTAATTACTAGCGGGAGGGCCGGCACCGGGGAGCTGTTTTTT.

V usage is TRBV5-1 and J usage is TRBJ2-5; weak D call: TRBD1 (6 bases). This CDR3 contains 16 residues. Germline CDR1 is SGHRS and CDR2 is YFSETQ. Trimming left V 3 bases short and J 2 bases short, with 17 bases between. CDR3 DNA: TGCGCCAGCAGCTCGGAACAGGGTAGGATACAAGAGACCCAGTACTTC. Translated, it gives CASSSEQGRIQETQYF. Using reference TRBV5-1 and TRBJ2-5 for the parts outside the CDR3, the full variable domain is KAGVTQTPRYLIKTRGQQVTLSCSPISGHRSVSWYQQTPGQGLQFLFEYFSETQRNKGNFPGRFSGRQFSNSRSEMNVSTLELGDSALYLCASSSEQGRIQETQYFGPGTRLLVL.

The chain uses TRBV5-1 and TRBJ2-5, with TRBD2 matching 10 bases. V lost 0 bases to trimming and J lost 4 bases; unmatched junction nucleotides: 21. CDR1 SGHRS and CDR2 YFSETQ come from the germline V gene. This CDR3 has 21 amino acids. CDR3 bases: TGCGCCAGCAGCTTGGGCCTCTATGGTCGCCCTAGCGGGAGTTCACGAGAGACCCAGTACTTC. Protein: CASSLGLYGRPSGSSRETQYF.

The chain carries TRBV12-5 and TRBJ1-4; D call uncertain. The ends were cut back, 0 bases at V and 7 bases at J, with 9 bases in the middle. Germline CDR1 is LGHNT and CDR2 is FRNRAP. The CDR3 extends over 14 amino acids. The CDR3 here is CASGLVPGSEKLFF. The CDR3 DNA follows: TGTGCTAGTGGTTTGGTCCCCGGCAGTGAAAAACTGTTTTTT.

This clone has a single count. The rearrangement uses TRBV27 and TRBJ1-2, with no clear D. In germline, CDR1 is MNHEY, CDR2 SMNVEV (reference sequence). This CDR3 has 14 residues. With 0 bases removed from V and 8 bases from J, the gap between germline ends came to 13 bases. The DNA for the CDR3 is TGTGCCAGCAGTTTATCTAGGGTCGTGGGCGGCTACACCTTC. This codes for CASSLSRVVGGYTF.

This clone was recorded once. The sample holds other DNA sequences that translate to the same CDR3. This CDR3 reads CASSQSPNYGYTF. In DNA form, the CDR3 reads TGTGCCAGCAGCCAGTCTCCTAACTATGGCTACACCTTC. This chain uses TRBV2 with TRBJ1-2, with D hard to call. Looked up from germline, CDR1 is SNHLY and CDR2 is FYNNEI. The CDR3 spans 13 residues. With 6 bases removed from V and 0 bases from J, the gap between germline ends came to 8 bases.

The chain has TRBV5-8 and TRBJ2-3; D is unclear. The V and J ends lost 2 bases and 1 base respectively, with 8 bases between them. CDR3 size: 14 residues. Germline V CDR1 and CDR2: SGHTS, YDEGEE. As DNA, the CDR3 is TGTGCCAGCAGCTTATCTAGAGGCACAGATACGCAGTATTTT. Encoded protein: CASSLSRGTDTQYF.

The rearrangement links TRBV29-1 to TRBJ2-7, with D perhaps TRBD2 (6 bases). This CDR3 region has 18 residues. V was cut by 4 bases and J by 3 bases, with 28 bases left in between. Germline V gene lookup returns CDR1 SQVTM and CDR2 ANQGSEA. The chain's CDR3 is CSVASPSWLRDGSYEQYF. The CDR3 DNA is TGCAGCGTTGCTTCTCCGTCGTGGTTACGGGACGGGAGCTACGAGCAGTACTTC.

This clone was picked up a small number of times. CDR3 coding DNA: TGCGCCAGCAGCGGACAGAGCGAGCAGTACTTC. Translation gives CASSGQSEQYF. The V call is TRBV5-1, the J call TRBJ2-7; D possibly corresponds to TRBD1 (6 bases). Germline CDR1 reads SGHRS; CDR2 reads YFSETQ. The V end was cut by 4 bases, the J end by 6 bases, with 8 bases between. The CDR3 has 11 amino acids. The variable domain in full, completed from reference TRBV5-1 and TRBJ2-7, reads KAGVTQTPRYLIKTRGQQVTLSCSPISGHRSVSWYQQTPGQGLQFLFEYFSETQRNKGNFPGRFSGRQFSNSRSEMNVSTLELGDSALYLCASSGQSEQYFGPGTRLTVT.

The chain carries TRBV18 and TRBJ2-7; 9 bases map to TRBD1. Germline CDR1 reads KGHSH; CDR2 reads LQKENI. After removal of 2 bases from V and 4 bases from J, the junction contained 12 bases not matched to a gene. The CDR3 is made up of 17 amino acids. The CDR3 bases are TGTGCCAGCTCACCAAATATCCCGGGACAGGGCGGGTACGAGCAGTACTTC. This gives the protein CASSPNIPGQGGYEQYF. Drawing the rest from reference TRBV18 and TRBJ2-7, the complete variable domain is NAGVMQNPRHLVRRRGQEARLRCSPMKGHSHVYWYRQLPEEGLKFMVYLQKENIIDESGMPKERFSAEFPKEGPSILRIQQVVRGDSAAYFCASSPNIPGQGGYEQYFGPGTRLTVT.

V gene TRBV6-6 combines with J gene TRBJ1-2; the D gene is possibly TRBD1 (6 bases). Germline values: CDR1 MNHNY, CDR2 SVGAGI (reference sequence). Trimming cost V 2 bases and J 2 bases, with 12 bases left between them. The CDR3 covers 15 residues. CDR3 bases: TGTGCCAGCAGTTACCAACCCGACAGGAACTATGGCTACACCTTC. Its translation: CASSYQPDRNYGYTF.